This entry lists 2 T cell receptor beta chains sequenced from one sample in a study of Ad26.COV2.S vaccination and SARS-CoV-2 variants. Only in-frame clones appear in the TCRdb table, and some are missing; sequencing was by immunoSEQ multiplex PCR. The table has around 450,000 clones, 89% seen once. Treatment denoted: around 19 received Ad26.COV2.S at low or high dose, single or two shots; several received placebo; per-sample allocation not given. The samples date from day 63 after the first vaccine or placebo injection. Specimen: peripheral blood, collected in a trial of Ad26.COV2.S vaccine versus placebo. These receptors were collected from a person aged 18-65 years who received the Ad26.COV2.S COVID-19 vaccine or a placebo.

J is TRBJ2-7 and V is TRBV6-6; 7 bases align to TRBD1. This CDR3 has 14 residues. J gave up 3 bases and V 2 bases, and 4 bases lay outside the gene matches. The germline gives CDR1 MNHNY, CDR2 SVGAGI (reference sequence). The CDR3 is CASSYTGAYYEQYV. As DNA, the CDR3 is TGTGCCAGCAGTTACACAGGGGCCTACTACGAGCAGTACGTC.

The rearrangement uses TRBV7-2 and TRBJ2-7; TRBD2 aligns across 8 bases. V was clipped by 3 bases and J by 1 base; unmatched bases: 2. In germline, CDR1 is SGHTA, CDR2 FQGNSA. The CDR3 has 14 amino acids. In nucleotides, the CDR3 is TGTGCCAGCAGCTTGGCGGGAGGATCCTACGAGCAGTACGTC. Amino acids: CASSLAGGSYEQYV.